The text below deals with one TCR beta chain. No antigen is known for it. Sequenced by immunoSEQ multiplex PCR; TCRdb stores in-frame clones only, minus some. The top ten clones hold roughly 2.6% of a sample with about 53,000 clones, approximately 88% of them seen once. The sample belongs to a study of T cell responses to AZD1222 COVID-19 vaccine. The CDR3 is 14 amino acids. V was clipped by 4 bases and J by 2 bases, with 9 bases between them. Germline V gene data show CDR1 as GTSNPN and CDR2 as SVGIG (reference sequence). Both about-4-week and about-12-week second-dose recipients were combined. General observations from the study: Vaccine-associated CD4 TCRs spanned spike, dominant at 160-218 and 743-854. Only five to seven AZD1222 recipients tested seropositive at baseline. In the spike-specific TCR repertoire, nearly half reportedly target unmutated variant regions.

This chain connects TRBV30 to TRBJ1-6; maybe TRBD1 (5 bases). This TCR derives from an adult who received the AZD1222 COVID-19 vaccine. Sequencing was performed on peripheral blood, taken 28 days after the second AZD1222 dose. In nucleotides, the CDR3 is TGTGCCTGGACTCAGGGACCCTATAATTCACCCCTCCACTTT. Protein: CAWTQGPYNSPLHF.